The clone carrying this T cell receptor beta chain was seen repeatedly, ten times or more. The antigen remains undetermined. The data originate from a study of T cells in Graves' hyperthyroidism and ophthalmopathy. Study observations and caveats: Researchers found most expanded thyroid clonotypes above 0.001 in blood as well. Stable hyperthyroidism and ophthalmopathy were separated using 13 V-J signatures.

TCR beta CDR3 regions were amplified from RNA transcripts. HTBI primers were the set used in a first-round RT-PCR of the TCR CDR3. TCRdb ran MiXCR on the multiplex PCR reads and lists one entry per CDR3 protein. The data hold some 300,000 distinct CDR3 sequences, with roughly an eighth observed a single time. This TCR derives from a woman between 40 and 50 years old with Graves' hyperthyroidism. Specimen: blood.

The CDR3 bases are TGTGCCAGCAGCTTAGTAGGCTCGGGGAACACTGAAGCTTTCTTT. Translated, it gives CASSLVGSGNTEAFF. This chain links TRBV7-9 with TRBJ1-1; D gene ambiguous. Trimming removed 1 base from V and 1 base from J, with 10 bases in between. The germline gives CDR1 SEHNR, CDR2 FQNEAQ (reference sequence). The CDR3 covers 15 residues.